This passage covers 18 T cell receptor beta chains from one sample sequenced in a study of human T cells and chemical hapten exposure. The time point is: patch test 1, 2 weeks after DPC sensitization. Stated treatment: therapeutic diphenylcyclopropenone sensitization with weekly scalp DPC. From the RACE reads, TCRdb called clonotypes with MiXCR, one entry per CDR3 protein. The table includes about 120,000 distinct CDR3 sequences, about 12% detected once. This specimen consisted of whole blood, obtained in connection with sensitization to the hapten diphenylcyclopropenone (DPC). The receptor source for this set is a woman aged 45-59 years with alopecia areata. Some clones in this sample may be carry-over from other donors' samples.

The table lists this clonotype with many counts. The chain couples TRBV10-3 to TRBJ2-1, with D maybe TRBD1 (6 bases). The CDR3 sequence is 13 residues long. V was cut by 6 bases and J by 5 bases, with 11 bases left in between. CDR1 ENHRY and CDR2 SYGVKD come from the germline V gene. The CDR3 loop reads CAIRTGMHNEQFF. In DNA, the CDR3 is TGTGCCATCAGGACAGGAATGCACAATGAGCAGTTCTTC.

This clonotype has at least ten counts. The chain couples TRBV7-9 to TRBJ2-7; D unclear. The V end was cut by 6 bases, the J end by 2 bases, with 8 bases between. The CDR3 is 12 amino acids. CDR1 and CDR2 from the germline V gene are SEHNR and FQNEAQ (reference sequence). DNA of the CDR3: TGTGCCAGCAGTTCCGCCGCCTACGAGCAGTACTTC. This codes for CASSSAAYEQYF.

CDR3 DNA: TGTGCCAGCAGTCCCGGGAGTCCGTGGATAGGGGGCACTGAAGCTTTCTTT. It encodes CASSPGSPWIGGTEAFF. The rearrangement joins TRBV12-3 or TRBV12-4 to TRBJ1-1, with D perhaps TRBD1 (6 bases). Trimming took 5 bases from V and 4 from J, leaving 23 bases between them. The CDR3 extends over 17 amino acids.

This rearrangement joins TRBV20-1 to TRBJ1-1, with D uncertain. This CDR3 comprises 13 residues. Germline assignment: CDR1 DFQATT and CDR2 SNEGSKA (reference sequence). Trimming removed 1 base at V and 2 bases at J, with 8 bases between. The DNA for the CDR3 is TGCAGTGCTAGAGGTCTGGGAAACACTGAAGCTTTCTTT. It yields the protein CSARGLGNTEAFF.

V is TRBV4-2 and J is TRBJ1-4; 7 bases agree with TRBD1. The CDR3 contains 15 residues. CDR1 is LGHNA, CDR2 YNFKEQ, per germline. Losses at the gene ends were 3 bases for V and 10 bases for J; bases not matched to a gene: 11. Here the CDR3 DNA reads TGTGCCAGCAGCCAGGAACGGACAGGCCGGGGAAAACTGTTTTTT. Translating gives CASSQERTGRGKLFF.

This clonotype was seen repeatedly, ten times or more. The chain links TRBV27 to TRBJ1-5, with 9 bases matching TRBD1. The germline CDR1 and CDR2 sequences are MNHEY and SMNVEV (reference sequence). With 3 bases clipped from V and 7 bases from J, the junction kept 10 bases outside the gene matches. The CDR3 loop spans 16 amino acids. The DNA of the CDR3 is TGTGCCAGCAGTTTCATCACAGGGGGCGCCGGGCAGCCCCAGCATTTT. This sequence encodes CASSFITGGAGQPQHF.

This clonotype was found a few times. V gene TRBV5-1 combines with J gene TRBJ2-7; D gene uncertain. The germline V gene encodes CDR1 SGHRS and CDR2 YFSETQ. There are 15 residues in the CDR3. Trimming took off 4 bases at V and 5 bases at J, with 19 bases between the two ends. The CDR3 reads CASSSDGRPPNEQYF. Here the CDR3 DNA reads TGCGCCAGCAGCAGTGACGGGCGACCACCCAACGAGCAGTACTTC.

The sample holds a few counts of this clonotype. The rearrangement joins TRBV12-3 or TRBV12-4 to TRBJ2-7; D is perhaps TRBD1 or TRBD2 (6 bases each). Trimming left V 10 bases short and J 5 bases short, with 15 bases between. This CDR3 contains 12 residues. The CDR3 sequence is CATGGASHEQYF. The CDR3 DNA reads as TGTGCCACCGGGGGCGCTTCCCACGAGCAGTACTTC.

The chain joins TRBV6-5 to TRBJ1-1; 8 bases agree with TRBD1. The V gene's germline CDR1 is MNHEY and CDR2 SVGAGI. V trimming: 2 bases; J trimming: 10 bases; junction bases outside the gene matches: 9. There are 14 residues in the CDR3. The CDR3 DNA follows: TGTGCCAGCAGTTACCGGGGCAGGGGGCCTGTAGCTTTCTTT. Its translation: CASSYRGRGPVAFF.

This clonotype was counted many times. This chain links TRBV28 with TRBJ1-4; 7 bases map to TRBD1. This CDR3 is built from 17 residues. The trim removed 6 bases at V and 0 bases at J, leaving 10 bases unmatched. Germline loops: CDR1 MDHEN, CDR2 SYDVKM. CDR3: CASRRDRGFATNEKLFF. CDR3 sequence (DNA): TGTGCCAGCAGGCGGGACAGAGGTTTTGCAACTAATGAAAAACTGTTTTTT. The complete variable domain, with remaining parts taken from reference TRBV28 and TRBJ1-4, reads DVKVTQSSRYLVKRTGEKVFLECVQDMDHENMFWYRQDPGLGLRLIYFSYDVKMKEKGDIPEGYSVSREKKERFSLILESASTNQTSMYLCASRRDRGFATNEKLFFGSGTQLSVL.

The chain has TRBV2 and TRBJ2-3; D is uncertain. The length of the CDR3 is 15 residues. From germline, CDR1 is SNHLY and CDR2 FYNNEI. V lost 8 bases and J 2 bases, leaving 17 bases between the germline ends. This CDR3 reads CASGLSQVNTDTQYF. In DNA form, the CDR3 reads TGTGCCAGCGGCCTGAGTCAGGTCAACACAGATACGCAGTATTTT.

This clonotype came up many times. This chain links TRBV6-5 with TRBJ1-2, with no clear D. The CDR3 extends over 11 amino acids. V was shortened by 10 bases and J by 4 bases, with 10 bases between the two germline ends. Germline CDR1 MNHEY, CDR2 SVGAGI. CDR3 nucleotides: TGTGCCACCCATTCGGGCTATGGCTACACCTTC. It translates to CATHSGYGYTF.

This clonotype appeared a few times. The chain links TRBV27 to TRBJ1-1; the match to TRBD1 covers 7 bases. CDR1 is MNHEY, CDR2 SMNVEV, per germline (reference sequence). V shed 7 bases and J 1 base; nucleotides not matched to a gene: 6. The CDR3 totals 14 residues. The CDR3 nucleotides are TGTGCCAGCAAACCGGGGGACAGGAACACTGAAGCTTTCTTT. It is translated as CASKPGDRNTEAFF.

This clonotype was picked up many times. The chain links TRBV5-1 to TRBJ2-3, with D uncertain. V lost 2 bases and J 4 bases, leaving 11 bases between the germline ends. The CDR3 loop spans 14 amino acids. CDR1 is SGHRS and CDR2 is YFSETQ in the germline V gene. CDR3 region: CASSFGPTADTQYF. CDR3 sequence (DNA): TGCGCCAGCAGCTTCGGGCCCACAGCAGATACGCAGTATTTT.

This clonotype was seen repeatedly, ten times or more. J is TRBJ1-6 and V is TRBV7-6, with D tentatively TRBD1 (6 bases). The V gene's germline CDR1 is SGHVS and CDR2 FNYEAQ. The CDR3 has 17 residues. V was shortened by 5 bases and J by 6 bases, with 20 bases between the two germline ends. CDR3 loop: CASSENRDIPANSPLHF. In DNA form, the CDR3 reads TGTGCCAGCAGCGAGAACAGGGACATTCCGGCTAATTCACCCCTCCACTTT.

The table lists this clonotype with a few counts. This chain uses TRBV4-1 with TRBJ2-3, with 8 bases lining up with TRBD2. CDR3 length: 18 residues. Germline CDR1 and CDR2: MGHRA and YSYEKL. The J segment lost 2 bases and the V segment lost 0 bases, leaving 10 bases of the junction unmatched. The CDR3 spells CASSQDPGAGAITDTQYF. DNA of the CDR3: TGCGCCAGCAGCCAAGATCCGGGAGCGGGGGCCATCACAGATACGCAGTATTTT.

In its sample, this clonotype was seen many times. The chain links TRBV28 to TRBJ2-5; TRBD1 agrees at 8 bases. From germline, CDR1 is MDHEN and CDR2 SYDVKM. This CDR3 is 13 amino acids long. V trimming: 5 bases; J trimming: 5 bases; junction bases outside the gene matches: 4. CDR3 nucleotides: TGTGCCAGCAGTCGACAGGGGCCGGAGACCCAGTACTTC. This gives the protein CASSRQGPETQYF.

This clonotype was detected only a few times. The chain joins TRBV7-6 to TRBJ2-7; D is uncertain. In germline, CDR1 is SGHVS, CDR2 FNYEAQ. CDR3 size: 16 residues. Trimming took off 0 bases at V and 1 base at J, with 13 bases between the two ends. The CDR3 DNA reads TGTGCCAGCAGCTTAGCAAGTCATAGTGGGTCCTACGAGCAGTACTTC. It codes for CASSLASHSGSYEQYF.